A single sample gave rise to the 29 T cell receptor beta chains below, sequenced in a study of tissue T cells after allogeneic stem cell transplantation. Assay: immunoSEQ multiplex PCR; the TCRdb copy retains only in-frame clones and omits some. Of about 50,000 clones detected, roughly 73% appear once; the ten largest clones hold roughly 0.7%. Sample: sorted cells pooled from one or two spleens. The receptors come from a pool of C57BL/6 mice in good health.

Notes on this clone: Gene names follow the mouse nomenclature. The read gets to within 1 residue of the CDR3 end, and the germline J gene fills in the rest. This chain links TRBV31 with TRBJ2-7; 8 bases align to TRBD2. Trimming took 4 bases from V and 6 from J; bases not matched to a gene: 8. The CDR3 consists of 13 residues. Germline CDR1 is GKSSPN and CDR2 is SITVG. CDR3 loop: CAWTPGGAGEQYF. The CDR3 bases that were read are TGTGCCTGGACCCCCGGGGGGGCTGGTGAACAGTAC. The full variable domain, its missing parts supplied by reference TRBV31 and TRBJ2-7, is AQTIHQWPVAEIKAVGSPLSLGCTIKGKSSPNLYWYWQATGGTLQQLFYSITVGQVESVVQLNLSASRPKDDQFILSTEKLLLSHSGFYLCAWTPGGAGEQYFGPGTRLTVL.

In the case of this clone: Gene names are mouse gene names. The read gets to within 1 residue of the CDR3 end, and the germline J gene fills in the rest. The rearrangement joins TRBV13-1 to TRBJ2-1; 11 bases map to TRBD1. V shed 5 bases, J shed 5 bases, and the junction held 0 bases outside the gene matches. This CDR3 spans 13 amino acids. The V gene's germline CDR1 is NSHNY and CDR2 SYGAGN. The CDR3 protein is CASRDRGHAEQFF. CDR3 bases read: TGTGCCAGCAGGGACAGGGGGCATGCTGAGCAGTTC.

As regards this clone: The listed genes are named as in mouse. The sequenced CDR3 bases are TGTGCCAGCAGCCCCCCAACAAACACAGAAGTCTTC. It codes for CASSPPTNTEVF. The full CDR3 protein is CASSPPTNTEVFF. The genes are TRBV3 and TRBJ1-1; the D is unclear. The CDR3 extends 1 residue past the end of the read, so its final part is completed from the germline J gene. V was clipped by 5 bases and J by 0 bases, with 7 bases between them. Germline-derived CDR1 and CDR2 are SNHLY and FYNGKV (reference sequence). The CDR3 consists of 13 residues. The full variable domain, its missing parts supplied by reference TRBV3 and TRBJ1-1, is GPKVLQIPSHQIIDMGQMVTLNCDPVSNHLYFYWYKQILGQQMEFLVNFYNGKVMEKSKLFKDQFSVERPDGSYFTLKIQPTALEDSAVYFCASSPPTNTEVFFGKGTRLTVV.

As concerns this clone: Gene names are the mouse ones. Read sequence stops 1 residue before the CDR3 end, and the germline J gene provides the missing end. V is TRBV5 and J is TRBJ1-1; D may be TRBD1 (5 bases). CDR1 is LGHNA and CDR2 is YNLKQL in the germline V gene (reference sequence). Deletions cut 4 bases from V and 1 base from J, with 10 bases between. The CDR3 contains 14 residues. CDR3 protein: CASSLGTGNTEVFF. The covered CDR3 bases are TGTGCCAGCAGCCTCGGGACGGGGAACACAGAAGTCTTC.

About this clone: Gene names refer to mouse genes. The missing CDR3 end, 1 residue past where the read stops, is filled in from the germline J gene. In the same sample, other DNA sequences code for this CDR3. The genes are TRBV13-1 and TRBJ2-5, with TRBD2 matching 8 bases. The CDR3 spans 13 residues. Looked up from germline, CDR1 is NSHNY and CDR2 is SYGAGN. V was clipped by 3 bases and J by 6 bases; unmatched bases: 3. The CDR3 sequence: CASSGGGQDTQYF. CDR3 bases read: TGTGCCAGCAGTGGGGGGGGGCAGGACACCCAGTAC.

This clone appeared a single time. Mouse gene names apply. The missing CDR3 end, 1 residue past where the read stops, is filled in from the germline J gene. The chain links TRBV13-3 to TRBJ1-3; D gene unclear. Deletions cut 2 bases from V and 0 bases from J, with 3 bases between. Per germline, CDR1 NNHDY and CDR2 SYVADS. The CDR3 is 13 amino acids. This CDR3 reads CASSEVSGNTLYF. The covered CDR3 bases are TGTGCCAGCAGTGAAGTTTCTGGAAATACGCTCTAT.

With respect to this clone: Gene names follow the mouse nomenclature. The CDR3 end falls 1 residue outside the read, so it is completed with the germline J gene. The chain joins TRBV4 to TRBJ1-6; 8 bases align to TRBD1. TRBJ1-6 is an open reading frame whose function is uncertain. CDR3 length equals 15 residues. Germline CDR1 is LGHDT and CDR2 is YNNKQL (reference sequence). The J segment lost 1 base and the V segment lost 5 bases, leaving 1 base of the junction unmatched. CDR3 DNA, as far as it was read: TGTGCCAGCAGCCGGACAGGGTCCTATAATTCGCCCCTCTAC. Translated: CASSRTGSYNSPLY. The CDR3 in its entirety is CASSRTGSYNSPLYF.

On this clone: These gene names are mouse names. The read falls 1 residue short of the CDR3 end, and the missing part is taken from the germline J gene. The chain recombines TRBV13-2 with TRBJ1-3, with TRBD1 matching over 11 bases. Germline values: CDR1 NNHNN, CDR2 SYGAGS (reference sequence). This CDR3 has 17 amino acids. V was pared by 3 bases and J by 0 bases, with 5 bases of the junction left unmatched. The sequenced part of the CDR3 DNA is TGTGCCAGCGGTGTCGGGACAGGGGGTTCTTCTGGAAATACGCTCTAT. It translates to CASGVGTGGSSGNTLY. In full, the CDR3 is CASGVGTGGSSGNTLYF.

Comment on this clone: The germline and genes are mouse ones. Read coverage stops 1 residue before the CDR3 terminus; the germline J gene supplies the remainder. The V and J genes are TRBV13-1 and TRBJ1-2; TRBD1 matches at 7 bases. Looked up from germline, CDR1 is NSHNY and CDR2 is SYGAGN. Germline trimming cut 5 bases from V and 0 bases from J; bases unmatched to any gene: 4. This CDR3 region has 14 residues. CDR3 DNA, as far as it was read: TGTGCCAGCAGCCCCCAGGGGGCAAACTCCGACTACACC. This encodes CASSPQGANSDYT. The complete CDR3 sequence is CASSPQGANSDYTF.

This clone has only a few counts. Gene names are mouse gene names. The sequence runs out 1 residue before the end of the CDR3; the remainder is reconstructed from the germline J gene. The chain combines TRBV17 with TRBJ2-7, with TRBD1 as a possible D gene (5 bases). This CDR3 is built from 14 residues. V gave up 3 bases and J gave up 0 bases, with 9 bases separating them. Germline CDR1 MNHDT, CDR2 YYDKIL. CDR3 DNA, as far as it was read: TGTGCTAGCAGTAGCAGGGCCCTCTCCTATGAACAGTAC. It yields the protein CASSSRALSYEQY. The whole CDR3 region reads CASSSRALSYEQYF.

As for this clone: Gene names refer to mouse genes. The DNA ends 1 residue before the CDR3 does, and the rest of the CDR3 is filled in from the germline J gene. This chain uses TRBV13-3 with TRBJ1-3; D gene uncertain. The CDR3 totals 13 residues. Trimming stripped 5 bases from V and 0 bases from J, with 6 bases between. Germline V CDR1 and CDR2: NNHDY, SYVADS. The part of the CDR3 DNA that was read is TGTGCCAGCAGCAGAAATTCTGGAAATACGCTCTAT. This encodes CASSRNSGNTLY. The full CDR3 protein is CASSRNSGNTLYF. The whole variable domain, filled in from reference TRBV13-3 and TRBJ1-3, reads EAAVTQSPRSKVAVTGGKVTLSCHQTNNHDYMYWYRQDTGHGLRLIHYSYVADSTEKGDIPDGYKASRPSQENFSLILELASLSQTAVYFCASSRNSGNTLYFGEGSRLIVV.

About this clone itself: The genes are named according to mouse. The missing CDR3 end, 1 residue past where the read stops, is filled in from the germline J gene. The J gene is TRBJ2-7, the V gene TRBV12-1; tentative D call: TRBD1 (5 bases). The CDR3 loop spans 14 amino acids. V lost 0 bases and J lost 0, with 8 bases in between. Per germline, CDR1 SGHSN and CDR2 HYEKVE. The CDR3: CASSLEDISYEQYF. The CDR3 bases that were read are TGTGCCAGCTCTCTCGAGGACATCTCCTATGAACAGTAC.

This clone occurred a few times. The gene names here belong to mouse. CDR3 DNA, as far as it was read: TGTGCCAGCAGCCAAGGGACTGGGGGGCCGTATGAACAGTAC. Amino acid sequence: CASSQGTGGPYEQY. The complete CDR3 protein is CASSQGTGGPYEQYF. The J gene is TRBJ2-7, the V gene TRBV5; 11 bases are shared with TRBD2. The read comes to an end 1 residue before the CDR3 does, leaving the germline J gene to fill in the end. The CDR3 sequence is 15 residues long. Germline CDR1 is LGHNA and CDR2 is YNLKQL (reference sequence). Trimming removed 1 base from V and 4 bases from J; junction bases left unmatched: 3.

Of note for this clone: The gene names here belong to mouse. The read comes to an end 1 residue before the CDR3 does, leaving the germline J gene to fill in the end. The chain is built from TRBV3 and TRBJ1-2; D is undetermined. Germline CDR1 and CDR2: SNHLY and FYNGKV (reference sequence). This CDR3 contains 14 residues. V was pared by 4 bases and J by 0 bases, with 9 bases between. The CDR3 region is CASSSGPANSDYTF. The covered CDR3 bases are TGTGCCAGCAGCTCCGGACCCGCAAACTCCGACTACACC.

As regards this clone: These gene names are mouse names. The read falls 1 residue short of the CDR3 end, and the missing part is taken from the germline J gene. The genes are TRBV1 and TRBJ2-5; D perhaps matches TRBD2 (7 bases). The CDR3 is 14 residues long. Germline V gives CDR1 NSQYPW, CDR2 LRSPGD (reference sequence). The V gene lost 3 bases and the J gene lost 6 bases, with 13 bases spanning the gap. CDR3 protein: CTCSARGAWDTQYF. The CDR3 bases that were read are TGCACCTGCAGTGCCCGGGGGGCGTGGGACACCCAGTAC.

This clone occurred a few times. The genes and germline here are from mouse. The DNA ends 1 residue before the CDR3 does, and the rest of the CDR3 is filled in from the germline J gene. The chain joins TRBV13-2 to TRBJ1-5; D remains unclear. CDR1 is NNHNN, CDR2 SYGAGS, per germline (reference sequence). V lost 2 bases and J 3 bases, leaving 0 bases between the germline ends. The CDR3 extends over 11 amino acids. The chain's CDR3 is CASGDNQAPLF. The part of the CDR3 DNA that was read is TGTGCCAGCGGTGACAACCAGGCTCCGCTT.

This clone came up a few times. Mouse germline and gene names are used. The missing CDR3 end, 1 residue past where the read stops, is filled in from the germline J gene. This chain uses TRBV14 with TRBJ2-7; TRBD2 agrees at 11 bases. Germline CDR1 and CDR2: SGHDT and FRDEAV. The CDR3 runs 14 residues. V trimming: 1 base; J trimming: 6 bases; junction bases outside the gene matches: 3. The part of the CDR3 DNA that was read is TGTGCCAGCAGTTTCAACTGGGGGGGCGCTGAACAGTAC. Encoded protein: CASSFNWGGAEQY. The CDR3 reads in full as CASSFNWGGAEQYF.

With respect to this clone: Gene names are the mouse ones. The sequence runs out 1 residue before the end of the CDR3; the remainder is reconstructed from the germline J gene. The chain joins TRBV1 to TRBJ1-3; D remains unclear. Per the germline V gene, CDR1 is NSQYPW and CDR2 is LRSPGD (reference sequence). Trimming took 4 bases from V and 0 from J, leaving 7 bases between them. The CDR3 loop spans 14 amino acids. CDR3 residues: CTCSVTNSGNTLYF. CDR3 DNA (partial): TGCACCTGCAGTGTGACAAATTCTGGAAATACGCTCTAT.

Note on this clone: The germline and genes are mouse ones. The CDR3 end falls 1 residue outside the read, so it is completed with the germline J gene. The gene calls are TRBV19 and TRBJ2-3; D is uncertain. The CDR3 contains 14 residues. The V end lost 2 bases, the J end lost 0 bases, and 7 bases lay between the germline ends. Germline assignment: CDR1 FNHDT and CDR2 SITEND (reference sequence). The CDR3 reads CASSIWSSAETLYF. The CDR3 DNA, read in part, is TGTGCCAGCAGTATCTGGTCTAGTGCAGAAACGCTGTAT.

A remark on this clone: Gene names refer to mouse genes. The read falls 1 residue short of the CDR3 end, and the missing part is taken from the germline J gene. V gene TRBV13-3 combines with J gene TRBJ2-5; the D gene is possibly TRBD1 (6 bases). The CDR3 runs 13 residues. V dropped 4 bases and J dropped 5 bases, with 11 bases sitting between them. Per the germline V gene, CDR1 is NNHDY and CDR2 is SYVADS. Incomplete CDR3 DNA: TGTGCCAGCAGTCCCGACAGGCTAGACACCCAGTAC. This codes for CASSPDRLDTQY. The full CDR3 protein reads CASSPDRLDTQYF.

As concerns this clone: The gene symbols are mouse symbols. The sequence runs out 1 residue before the end of the CDR3; the remainder is reconstructed from the germline J gene. The chain couples TRBV17 to TRBJ2-3; no clear D. Trimming took off 1 base at V and 4 bases at J, with 6 bases between the two ends. Germline assignment: CDR1 MNHDT and CDR2 YYDKIL. The CDR3 totals 13 residues. Incomplete CDR3 DNA: TGTGCTAGCAGTAGAGCCGGGACAGAAACGCTGTAT. The encoded protein is CASSRAGTETLY. The full CDR3 sequence reads CASSRAGTETLYF.

A word on this clone: Any gene name here is a mouse gene name. The read stops 1 residue short of the end of the CDR3; the missing end is completed from the germline J gene. The V gene is TRBV19, the J gene TRBJ2-7; the match to TRBD2 covers 10 bases. Germline V gene lookup returns CDR1 FNHDT and CDR2 SITEND (reference sequence). This CDR3 spans 14 amino acids. V trimming: 2 bases; J trimming: 4 bases; junction bases outside the gene matches: 3. The CDR3 loop reads CASSIGTGAYEQYF. CDR3 DNA (partial): TGTGCCAGCAGTATTGGGACTGGGGCTTATGAACAGTAC.

Points on this clone: Genes and germline are mouse. The observed sequence ends 1 residue before the CDR3 terminus, with the missing tail filled in from the germline J gene. The chain recombines TRBV5 with TRBJ2-2; D not certain. The germline gives CDR1 LGHNA, CDR2 YNLKQL (reference sequence). V lost 4 bases to trimming and J lost 1 base, with 7 bases between them. This CDR3 contains 14 residues. The CDR3 bases that were read are TGTGCCAGCAGCCCTGACATAAACACCGGGCAGCTCTAC. Protein sequence: CASSPDINTGQLY. The full CDR3 is CASSPDINTGQLYF.

This clone was counted once. The genes are named according to mouse. The CDR3 end is not reached by the read, which stops 1 residue before it; the germline J gene fills it in. The V gene is TRBV15, the J gene TRBJ1-1; D gene uncertain. Trimming left V 2 bases short and J 2 bases short, with 6 bases between. Germline assignment: CDR1 SGHND and CDR2 FRSKSL. This CDR3 region has 13 residues. CDR3 in amino acids: CASSLTHNTEVFF. The sequenced CDR3 bases are TGTGCCAGCAGTTTAACACATAACACAGAAGTCTTC.

Regarding this clone: The gene symbols are mouse symbols. Read sequence stops 1 residue before the CDR3 end, and the germline J gene provides the missing end. V gene TRBV15 combines with J gene TRBJ1-1, with D possibly being TRBD1 (5 bases). The CDR3 loop spans 14 amino acids. CDR1 is SGHND, CDR2 FRSKSL, per germline. Trimming shortened V by 2 bases and J by 3 bases, and 10 bases separated the two germline ends. The CDR3 region is CASSLQGGDTEVFF. Partial CDR3 DNA: TGTGCCAGCAGTTTACAGGGAGGGGACACAGAAGTCTTC.

Note on this clone: Genes and germline are mouse. The CDR3 end lies 1 residue beyond the end of the read and is filled in from the germline J gene. V gene TRBV4 combines with J gene TRBJ2-1, with a possible D match to TRBD1 (6 bases). Deletions cut 4 bases from V and 10 bases from J, with 17 bases between. There are 14 residues in the CDR3. The germline CDR1 and CDR2 sequences are LGHDT and YNNKQL (reference sequence). The CDR3: CASSLGQKGSEQFF. The part of the CDR3 DNA that was read is TGTGCCAGCAGCTTGGGACAAAAGGGATCAGAGCAGTTC. The full variable domain, rest sourced from reference TRBV4 and TRBJ2-1, is ETAVFQTPNYHVTQVGNEVSFNCKQTLGHDTMYWYKQDSKKLLKIMFSYNNKQLIVNETVPRRFSPQSSDKAHLNLRIKSVEPEDSAVYLCASSLGQKGSEQFFGPGTRLTVL.

Concerning this clone itself: Here the gene names and germline are mouse. The read ends 1 residue early relative to the CDR3; the germline J gene fills the gap. The rearrangement uses TRBV13-3 and TRBJ2-2, with 11 bases fitting TRBD2. The CDR3 is 14 residues long. Per germline, CDR1 NNHDY and CDR2 SYVADS. Germline trimming cut 3 bases from V and 5 bases from J; bases unmatched to any gene: 0. CDR3 in amino acids: CASSGDWGTGQLYF. The CDR3 DNA, read in part, is TGTGCCAGCAGTGGGGACTGGGGGACCGGGCAGCTCTAC. Full variable domain (remainder filled in from reference TRBV13-3 and TRBJ2-2): EAAVTQSPRSKVAVTGGKVTLSCHQTNNHDYMYWYRQDTGHGLRLIHYSYVADSTEKGDIPDGYKASRPSQENFSLILELASLSQTAVYFCASSGDWGTGQLYFGEGSKLTVL.

With regard to this clone: The gene names given are mouse names. The read ends 1 residue early relative to the CDR3; the germline J gene fills the gap. This sequence joins TRBV13-2 and TRBJ2-7, with D tentatively TRBD2 (6 bases). Germline V gene data show CDR1 as NNHNN and CDR2 as SYGAGS (reference sequence). V was trimmed by 5 bases and J by 0 bases, leaving 12 bases between them. This CDR3 is 14 amino acids long. CDR3 protein: CASGDTGYSYEQYF. CDR3 DNA (partial): TGTGCCAGCGGCGACACTGGGTACTCCTATGAACAGTAC.

This clone was counted a few times. Gene names refer to mouse genes. The read is 1 residue too short to cover the CDR3 end, so that end is filled in from the germline J gene. In the same sample, other DNA sequences code for this CDR3. V gene TRBV13-2 combines with J gene TRBJ2-7, with TRBD2 matching over 7 bases. The germline V gene has CDR1 NNHNN and CDR2 SYGAGS (reference sequence). V lost 3 bases, J lost 1 base, and 1 base stayed unmatched. The CDR3 has 13 residues. The CDR3 region is CASGGTGSYEQYF. CDR3 bases read: TGTGCCAGCGGTGGGACTGGTTCCTATGAACAGTAC.